These T cell receptor beta chains were read from a single sample in a study of blood T cell repertoires in COVID-19. Sequencing was performed with immunoSEQ multiplex PCR; in TCRdb, only in-frame clones are kept and a portion is missing. Seen here are some 45,000 clones, around nine tenths observed once, and the top ten hold roughly an eighth. Material for sequencing was peripheral blood. These receptors all stem from a human donor in a cohort sampled during active COVID-19. The CDR3 runs from the conserved cysteine through the conserved F or W. A D gene is named only where the DNA matches it firmly. Size tells how often a clone was seen (once, few, many) or the class of an expanded clone, and some rows leave it out.

CASTEPSSGAVNIQYF	TGTGCCAGCACAGAACCAAGTAGCGGGGCTGTAAACATTCAGTACTTC	TRBD2	TRBJ2-4	once	TRBV2
CASRGGLVNYYEQYF	TGTGCCAGCCGGGGGGGATTGGTGAACTACTACGAGCAGTACTTC	TRBD2	TRBJ2-7	.	TRBV7-2
CATGRDRMNTEAFF	TGTGCCACTGGGAGGGATAGAATGAACACTGAAGCTTTCTTT	.	TRBJ1-1	.	TRBV2
CATSDFPSGLAGVTDTQYF	TGTGCCACCAGTGATTTCCCGTCCGGACTAGCGGGGGTCACAGATACGCAGTATTTT	TRBD2	TRBJ2-3	.	TRBV24-1
CASSPLTGSLDEQYF	TGTGCCAGCAGCCCGCTGACAGGCTCTCTCGACGAGCAGTACTTC	.	TRBJ2-7	.	TRBV7-9
CASSLTGTLNEKLFF	TGTGCCAGCAGCTTAACCGGGACACTGAATGAAAAACTGTTTTTT	.	TRBJ1-4	.	TRBV5-4
CAILQGMSYGYTF	TGTGCCATCTTACAGGGGATGAGCTATGGCTACACCTTC	TRBD1	TRBJ1-2	.	TRBV10-3
CASSLTGQVVPVSTDTQYF	TGTGCCAGCAGCTTAACAGGACAGGTGGTGCCAGTTAGCACAGATACGCAGTATTTT	TRBD1	TRBJ2-3	.	TRBV7-3
CASSPLEDSGNTIYF	TGTGCCAGCTCACCACTAGAAGATTCGGGGAACACCATATATTTT	.	TRBJ1-3	.	TRBV18
CASSSQGLETQYF	TGTGCCAGCAGCTCACAGGGATTGGAGACCCAGTACTTC	.	TRBJ2-5	.	TRBV7-3
CASSARGRGEQYF	TGTGCCAGCTCAGCACGAGGAAGGGGCGAGCAGTACTTC	.	TRBJ2-7	.	TRBV18
CAISSGTGHEKLFF	TGTGCCATCAGTTCCGGGACAGGGCATGAAAAACTGTTTTTT	TRBD1	TRBJ1-4	.	TRBV10-3
CASSAGREGEAFF	TGTGCCAGCAGCGCCGGGAGGGAGGGTGAAGCTTTCTTT	.	TRBJ1-1	.	TRBV11-2
CASSISSDNWGYTF	TGTGCCAGTAGTATTAGTTCTGACAACTGGGGCTACACCTTC	.	TRBJ1-2	.	TRBV19
CASGFGLAGGLETQYF	TGTGCTAGTGGTTTCGGTCTAGCGGGGGGCCTAGAGACCCAGTACTTC	TRBD2	TRBJ2-5	.	TRBV12-5
CASRPTGTVNSPLHF	TGTGCCAGTAGGCCAACCGGGACAGTTAATTCACCCCTCCACTTT	TRBD1	TRBJ1-6	.	TRBV19
CASSKKPGTGPYEQYF	TGTGCCAGCAGCAAAAAGCCGGGGACAGGGCCCTACGAGCAGTACTTC	.	TRBJ2-7	.	TRBV21-1
CASSIGGSVYNEQFF	TGTGCCAGTAGTATTGGAGGTTCGGTTTACAATGAGCAGTTCTTC	.	TRBJ2-1	.	TRBV19
CASSPDLGATYEQYF	TGTGCCAGCAGCCCCGATTTGGGGGCTACCTACGAGCAGTACTTC	.	TRBJ2-7	.	TRBV4-2
CASGQGASNEKLFF	TGTGCCAGCGGACAGGGGGCATCTAATGAAAAACTGTTTTTT	TRBD1	TRBJ1-4	.	TRBV7-9
CASSLLAAEGDTQYF	TGTGCCAGCAGCTTGCTAGCGGCGGAGGGAGATACGCAGTATTTT	TRBD2	TRBJ2-3	.	TRBV7-2
CASSDTSGSTDTQYF	TGTGCCAGCAGCGATACTAGCGGGAGCACAGATACGCAGTATTTT	TRBD2	TRBJ2-3	.	TRBV11-2
CASSPRGGGGYTF	TGTGCCAGCAGCCCGCGGGGAGGGGGTGGCTACACCTTC	.	TRBJ1-2	.	TRBV7-9
CASSYPHPLARTGELFF	TGTGCCAGCAGTTACCCTCACCCCCTAGCGAGGACCGGGGAGCTGTTTTTT	.	TRBJ2-2	.	TRBV6-2/TRBV6-3
CASATGAYGYTF	TGTGCCAGCGCGACAGGCGCTTATGGCTACACCTTC	.	TRBJ1-2	.	TRBV2
CASSQLGQEVGEQYF	TGCGCCAGCAGCCAGCTAGGACAGGAGGTTGGGGAGCAGTACTTC	TRBD1	TRBJ2-7	.	TRBV4-1
CASSKGLAGSYNEQFF	TGTGCCAGCTCCAAAGGGCTAGCGGGGTCCTACAATGAGCAGTTCTTC	TRBD2	TRBJ2-1	.	TRBV6-4
CASSQFQGWGSYGYTF	TGTGCCAGCAGCCAATTCCAGGGGTGGGGTTCTTATGGCTACACCTTC	.	TRBJ1-2	.	TRBV14
CASSSQPTSGETQYF	TGCGCCAGCAGCTCCCAGCCGACTAGCGGGGAGACCCAGTACTTC	TRBD2	TRBJ2-5	.	TRBV5-1
CAWTQGAGNQPQHF	TGTGCCTGGACTCAGGGGGCGGGCAATCAGCCCCAGCATTTT	TRBD1	TRBJ1-5	.	TRBV30
CASSERYGGSLNTEAFF	TGTGCCAGCAGTGAAAGGTATGGAGGGTCTTTAAACACTGAAGCTTTCTTT	.	TRBJ1-1	.	TRBV6-1
CASTPGRGVYNEQFF	TGTGCCAGCACCCCCGGGCGGGGGGTCTACAATGAGCAGTTCTTC	TRBD2	TRBJ2-1	.	TRBV3-1/TRBV3-2
CASSYFQDNTGELFF	TGTGCCAGCAGTTACTTTCAGGATAACACCGGGGAGCTGTTTTTT	.	TRBJ2-2	.	TRBV6-2/TRBV6-3
CASSLWDSQETQYF	TGTGCCAGCAGCTTGTGGGACAGTCAAGAGACCCAGTACTTC	TRBD1	TRBJ2-5	.	TRBV5-5
CASSPGQGLSSQYF	TGTGCCAGCAGCCCCGGACAGGGCCTAAGTTCGCAGTATTTT	TRBD1	TRBJ2-3	.	TRBV11-3
CASSPLTSVSYNEQFF	TGTGCCAGCTCACCACTGACTAGCGTTTCCTACAATGAGCAGTTCTTC	TRBD2	TRBJ2-1	.	TRBV18
CASSPAIRQGMNTEAFF	TGTGCCAGCTCACCTGCCATTCGGCAGGGGATGAACACTGAAGCTTTCTTT	.	TRBJ1-1	.	TRBV18
CASRPTTGGSLSSYNSPLHF	TGTGCCAGCAGACCAACGACAGGGGGCTCGCTCAGCTCCTATAATTCACCCCTCCACTTT	TRBD1	TRBJ1-6	once	TRBV28
CASSGTGFGYTF	TGTGCCAGCTCTGGGACAGGGTTTGGCTACACCTTC	TRBD1	TRBJ1-2	.	TRBV18
CASLRDTLTDTQYF	TGTGCCAGCCTTAGGGACACCCTCACAGATACGCAGTATTTT	.	TRBJ2-3	.	TRBV7-9
CASSDGGGLDYGYTF	TGTGCCAGCAGTGACGGGGGGGGGTTGGACTATGGCTACACCTTC	.	TRBJ1-2	.	TRBV6-1
CATSRHTGGTNEKLFF	TGTGCCACCAGCAGACACACAGGGGGGACTAATGAAAAACTGTTTTTT	TRBD1	TRBJ1-4	.	TRBV15
CASSPGRTYGYTF	TGCGCCAGCAGCCCTGGCAGAACCTATGGCTACACCTTC	.	TRBJ1-2	.	TRBV4-3
CASSTNGGVYEQYF	TGTGCCAGCAGCACTAACGGGGGAGTTTACGAGCAGTACTTC	.	TRBJ2-7	.	TRBV7-2
CASSPGTAGDQPQHF	TGTGCCAGCAGCCCAGGGACAGCCGGGGATCAGCCCCAGCATTTT	TRBD1	TRBJ1-5	.	TRBV7-2
CASCWQTEAFF	TGTGCCAGCTGTTGGCAGACTGAAGCTTTCTTT	.	TRBJ1-1	.	TRBV13
CASSEQTTGANVLTF	TGTGCCAGCAGTGAACAGACTACTGGGGCCAACGTCCTGACTTTC	.	TRBJ2-6	once	TRBV6-1
CASSPGLLPSGGTEDTQYF	TGTGCCAGCAGCCCGGGACTCCTGCCTAGCGGGGGGACGGAGGATACGCAGTATTTT	TRBD2	TRBJ2-3	.	TRBV4-2
CASSWGGETQYF	TGTGCCAGCAGTTGGGGGGGCGAGACCCAGTACTTC	.	TRBJ2-5	.	TRBV12-3/TRBV12-4
CASGRQDSNPSGYTF	TGCGCCAGCGGCCGCCAGGACAGTAATCCTTCTGGCTACACCTTC	.	TRBJ1-2	.	TRBV4-1
CAISGQGYEQYF	TGTGCCATCAGTGGGCAGGGCTACGAGCAGTACTTC	.	TRBJ2-7	.	TRBV10-3
CASSLGTRGSYGYTF	TGTGCCAGCAGCTTAGGGACAAGGGGCAGCTATGGCTACACCTTC	.	TRBJ1-2	.	TRBV11-2
CASSLERGGEAFF	TGCGCCAGCAGCTTAGAACGGGGAGGGGAAGCTTTCTTT	.	TRBJ1-1	.	TRBV5-1
CASSYETVNTEAFF	TGTGCCAGCAGTTACGAAACAGTGAACACTGAAGCTTTCTTT	.	TRBJ1-1	.	TRBV6-2/TRBV6-3
CASTTYFTSGVSYNEQFF	TGTGCCAGCACCACCTACTTCACTAGCGGGGTCTCCTACAATGAGCAGTTCTTC	TRBD2	TRBJ2-1	.	TRBV7-9
CASSAVQETQYF	TGTGCCAGCAGTGCAGTCCAAGAGACCCAGTACTTC	.	TRBJ2-5	.	TRBV2
CAISESPGFRSTGELFF	TGTGCCATCAGTGAGTCGCCGGGGTTTCGTAGCACCGGGGAGCTGTTTTTT	.	TRBJ2-2	.	TRBV10-3
CASSEQGRLTEAFF	TGCGCCAGCAGTGAGCAGGGGCGGTTGACTGAAGCTTTCTTT	.	TRBJ1-1	.	TRBV10-1
CASSYRQMETQYF	TGTGCCAGCAGCTACAGACAAATGGAGACCCAGTACTTC	.	TRBJ2-5	.	TRBV9